This TCR beta chain emerged from a study of human T cells and chemical hapten exposure. Study-level background: An area of 2 cm by roughly 2.2 cm on upper inner arm skin received 2% DPC for sensitization. Predominantly women, the patients had alopecia areata, totalis or universalis. Variation in per-sample TCR yields came mainly from small pooled library volume differences.

Described time point: patch test 2, 6 weeks after DPC sensitization. Treatment specified: therapeutic diphenylcyclopropenone sensitization with weekly scalp DPC. This clonotype has just a few counts. In TCRdb, the RACE reads were re-called with MiXCR into one record per CDR3 protein. The table has about 140,000 distinct CDR3 sequences, approximately 12% seen once. The sequencing used whole blood, collected in connection with sensitization to the hapten diphenylcyclopropenone (DPC). The source is a woman aged 50 to 65 with alopecia areata. Some clones in this sample may be carry-over from other donors' samples.

The CDR3 DNA reads TGTGCCAGCCGAGTGGAGACCCAGTACTTC. This sequence encodes CASRVETQYF. The rearrangement joins TRBV2 to TRBJ2-5; no clear D gene. This CDR3 comprises 10 residues. Between the trimmed V and J ends, which lost 8 bases and 5 bases, there was a span of 6 bases. Germline CDR1 and CDR2: SNHLY and FYNNEI.